The present T cell receptor beta chain was sequenced within a study of shared clonotypes between healthy human individuals. CDR1 is SQVTM, CDR2 ANQGSEA, per germline. With V trimmed by 0 bases and J by 7 bases, 3 bases remained unmatched. The CDR3 is 13 amino acids. For sorted subsets, 150 to 200 ng DNA per replicate equaled some 27,000 T cell genomes. Here immunoSEQ multiplex PCR was the method, and the copy in TCRdb shows in-frame clones only, minus some. This sample has 850,000 to 1,200,000 clones; about 76% occur once, and the top ten carry roughly 1.4%. Details on this clone: The antigen remains undetermined.

Points from the study as a whole: Generation probabilities of non-shared clonotypes were lower (relative to those shared by all four donors). Naive subsets usually exceeded memory subsets in estimated richness.

V usage is TRBV29-1 and J usage is TRBJ2-1, with 7 bases identical to TRBD1. This TCR was recovered from a man between 18 and 29 years old in good health. Material: memory CD4+ T cells sorted from blood. Stated subset: CD45RA-negative fraction. The CDR3 protein is CSVEDRGWNEQFF. The CDR3 coding sequence is TGCAGCGTTGAAGACAGGGGGTGGAATGAGCAGTTCTTC.